These 19 T cell receptor beta chains were sequenced from one sample in a study of T cell responses to AZD1222 COVID-19 vaccine. Repertoires were generated with immunoSEQ multiplex PCR, while TCRdb's copy carries only in-frame clones and drops some. The sample comprises just over 150,000 clones, over 80% of which are singletons, and roughly 9.7% rests with the top ten. The sequencing used peripheral blood, collected 28 days after the second AZD1222 dose. The receptor source for this set is an adult who received the AZD1222 COVID-19 vaccine.

The chain carries TRBV6-2 or TRBV6-3 and TRBJ2-7; D is possibly TRBD1 (6 bases). This CDR3 has 15 residues. Trimming shortened V by 4 bases and J by 0 bases, and 13 bases separated the two germline ends. Germline CDR1 reads MNHEY; CDR2 reads SVGEGT. The CDR3 bases are TGTGCCAGCAGTTTTGACAGGCCAAGCTCCTACGAGCAGTACTTC. It specifies CASSFDRPSSYEQYF.

This clone was detected only a few times. The V and J genes are TRBV3-1 (or the pseudogene TRBV3-2) and TRBJ2-1; weak D call: TRBD2 (6 bases). This CDR3 contains 17 residues. Germline lookup yields CDR1 LGHDT and CDR2 YNNKEL (reference sequence). V shed 0 bases and J shed 5 bases, with 17 bases lying between them. The CDR3, as DNA: TGTGCCAGCAGCCAAGACGGTAAGAGCGGGTCCAACAATGAGCAGTTCTTC. It yields the protein CASSQDGKSGSNNEQFF.

CDR3 residues: CASSSSRGGGYEQYF. CDR3 sequence (DNA): TGTGCCAGCAGTTCTTCCAGAGGGGGTGGGTACGAGCAGTACTTC. V and J are TRBV27 and TRBJ2-7; D possibly corresponds to TRBD1 (6 bases). With 4 bases removed from V and 4 bases from J, the gap between germline ends came to 17 bases. The CDR3 covers 15 residues. Germline values: CDR1 MNHEY, CDR2 SMNVEV (reference sequence).

The J gene is TRBJ2-7, the V gene TRBV4-3; 10 bases are shared with TRBD2. The J segment lost 3 bases and the V segment lost 4 bases, leaving 6 bases of the junction unmatched. CDR1 and CDR2 (germline): LGHNA, YSLEER. The CDR3 length is 15 residues. CDR3 in DNA: TGCGCCAGCAGCCGCATCCTAGCGGGGGACTACGAGCAGTACTTC. Amino acid sequence: CASSRILAGDYEQYF.

This clone was counted once. The V gene is TRBV2, the J gene TRBJ1-4, with D hard to call. The CDR3 sequence is 15 residues long. CDR1 is SNHLY, CDR2 FYNNEI, per germline. Trimming shortened V by 4 bases and J by 4 bases, and 13 bases separated the two germline ends. The CDR3 DNA follows: TGTGCCAGCAGTGCGGGGTTCGGGGTTAATGAAAAACTGTTTTTT. Encoded protein: CASSAGFGVNEKLFF.

This sequence joins TRBV15 and TRBJ2-1; TRBD1 aligns across 7 bases. Unmatched junction bases numbered 9, after V lost 0 bases and J lost 7 bases. This CDR3 contains 16 residues. Germline V gene sequence: CDR1 LNHNV, CDR2 YYDKDF (reference sequence). CDR3: CATSRDLRQGGNEQFF. Here the CDR3 DNA reads TGTGCCACCAGCAGAGATCTCCGACAGGGCGGGAATGAGCAGTTCTTC.

Worth noting for this clone: Mismatch with germline at one junction end may stem from a read error. This chain uses TRBV7-7 with TRBJ1-4, with a possible D match to TRBD1 (5 bases). The CDR3 is made up of 14 amino acids. Germline values: CDR1 SSHAT, CDR2 FNYEAQ (reference sequence). In DNA, the CDR3 is TGTGCTAGCAGCTTAGAAGCAGGGACGAAAAAACTGTTTTTT. Translation: CASSLEAGTKKLFF.

The table lists this clone with a count of one. This sequence joins TRBV15 and TRBJ1-1; a weak D match, TRBD1 (6 bases). Deletions cut 0 bases from V and 4 bases from J, with 9 bases between. Per germline, CDR1 LNHNV and CDR2 YYDKDF (reference sequence). The CDR3 length is 14 residues. CDR3 nucleotides: TGTGCCACCAGCAGAGATGGGGGGGCCACTGAAGCTTTCTTT. It yields the protein CATSRDGGATEAFF.

The chain links TRBV18 to TRBJ1-4, with TRBD1 matching 9 bases. This CDR3 has 15 amino acids. The V and J ends lost 3 bases and 7 bases, in that order; junction bases with no gene match: 6. Per the germline V gene, CDR1 is KGHSH and CDR2 is LQKENI. CDR3 loop: CASSPLTGGGEKLFF. The CDR3 nucleotides are TGTGCCAGCTCACCCCTCACAGGGGGCGGTGAAAAACTGTTTTTT.

V usage is TRBV19 and J usage is TRBJ1-5, with D perhaps matching TRBD1 (5 bases). This CDR3 is 12 amino acids long. V was trimmed by 6 bases and J by 7 bases, leaving 10 bases between them. CDR1 is LNHDA, CDR2 SQIVND, per germline (reference sequence). CDR3 loop: CASRWGDQPQHF. CDR3 bases: TGTGCCAGTAGATGGGGGGACCAGCCCCAGCATTTT.

V gene TRBV15 combines with J gene TRBJ2-2; D is unclear. Germline V lookup: CDR1 LNHNV, CDR2 YYDKDF (reference sequence). The length of the CDR3 is 15 residues. The V end lost 0 bases, the J end lost 6 bases, and 11 bases lay between the germline ends. DNA of the CDR3: TGTGCCACCAGCAGAGAAGAGCTAGTCGCCGGGGAGCTGTTTTTT. Amino acids: CATSREELVAGELFF. Combining the CDR3 with reference TRBV15 and TRBJ2-2 gives the whole variable domain DAMVIQNPRYQVTQFGKPVTLSCSQTLNHNVMYWYQQKSSQAPKLLFHYYDKDFNNEADTPDNFQSRRPNTSFCFLDIRSPGLGDTAMYLCATSREELVAGELFFGEGSRLTVL.

V and J are TRBV27 and TRBJ1-2; D remains unclear. CDR1 and CDR2 (germline): MNHEY, SMNVEV (reference sequence). The CDR3 length is 14 residues. The germline V and J ends were trimmed by 3 bases and 3 bases, with 11 bases remaining between them. In DNA, the CDR3 is TGTGCCAGCAGTTTGTCCTACTTTGACTATGGCTACACCTTC. Translating gives CASSLSYFDYGYTF.

V gene TRBV7-2 combines with J gene TRBJ2-7; no clear D. V shed 0 bases and J shed 3 bases, with 9 bases lying between them. Germline V lookup: CDR1 SGHTA, CDR2 FQGNSA. The CDR3 contains 14 residues. The CDR3 region has the DNA TGTGCCAGCAGCTTAGCGAATATTATCTACGAGCAGTACTTC. Encoded protein: CASSLANIIYEQYF.

This chain connects TRBV2 to TRBJ1-3; no definite D call. Germline CDR1 SNHLY, CDR2 FYNNEI. The CDR3 spans 14 residues. Trimming cost V 3 bases and J 1 base, with 7 bases left between them. The CDR3 region has the DNA TGTGCCAGCAGTGAGGGCCTATCTGGAAACACCATATATTTT. It codes for CASSEGLSGNTIYF.

Turning to this clone: Other DNA sequences in the same sample also yield this CDR3. The rearrangement joins TRBV13 to TRBJ2-5, with D tentatively TRBD2 (6 bases). The CDR3 sequence is 14 residues long. Germline CDR1 is PRHDT and CDR2 is FYEKMQ (reference sequence). V lost 5 bases and J lost 5, with 15 bases in between. The CDR3 DNA sequence: TGTGCCAGCAGCCCTAGGCTCGCGGGGGAGACCCAGTACTTC. This codes for CASSPRLAGETQYF.

The gene calls are TRBV7-2 and TRBJ1-1, with D possibly being TRBD1 (6 bases). Per the germline V gene, CDR1 is SGHTA and CDR2 is FQGNSA. V gave up 6 bases and J gave up 1 base, with 15 bases separating them. The CDR3 length is 15 residues. The CDR3 sequence is CASSRRGTTNTEAFF. In DNA form, the CDR3 reads TGTGCCAGCAGTCGAAGGGGGACAACGAACACTGAAGCTTTCTTT.

The chain uses TRBV18 and TRBJ2-1; 10 nucleotides agree with TRBD2. V gave up 5 bases and J gave up 9 bases; unmatched junction bases: 10. This CDR3 comprises 15 residues. CDR1 and CDR2 from the germline V gene are KGHSH and LQKENI. DNA of the CDR3: TGTGCCAGCTCAGAACTAGCGGGGAAATGGGTTGAGCAGTTCTTC. Amino acids: CASSELAGKWVEQFF.

The chain links TRBV5-1 to TRBJ2-5, with D uncertain. The CDR3 contains 13 residues. V lost 4 bases and J lost 5, with 12 bases in between. Germline values: CDR1 SGHRS, CDR2 YFSETQ. The CDR3 sequence is CASSGTGGETQYF. The CDR3 DNA follows: TGCGCCAGCAGCGGAACGGGTGGGGAGACCCAGTACTTC.

The chain joins TRBV21-1 to TRBJ1-4; the D call TRBD1 from the table was never checked on the DNA. TRBV21-1 is shown as a pseudogene. This CDR3 comprises 14 residues. CDR3 sequence: CASSKLTGVEKLFF. The CDR3 DNA follows: TGTGCCAGCAGCAAATTGACAGGGGTTGAAAAACTGTTTTTT.